This T cell receptor (beta chain) was captured by sequencing in a study of T cells in Graves' hyperthyroidism and ophthalmopathy. The V end lost 7 bases, the J end lost 2 bases, and 5 bases lay between the germline ends. There are 11 residues in the CDR3. Germline V gene sequence: CDR1 MDHEN, CDR2 SYDVKM. Diagnosis relied on clinical symptoms, serum thyroxine and TRAb, thyroid ultrasound and orbital computed tomography. The source material, RNA transcripts, was used to amplify TCR beta CDR3 regions. The primer set for the first-round RT-PCR of the TCR CDR3 was HTBI. TCRdb ran MiXCR on the multiplex PCR reads and lists one entry per CDR3 protein. The table has about 270,000 distinct CDR3 sequences, 20% to 25% seen once.

The receptor comes from a man aged 25-40 years with Graves' ophthalmopathy. The V call is TRBV28, the J call TRBJ1-2; D is unresolved. Sequencing used blood. The DNA of the CDR3 is TGTGCCAGCACAGAAAACTATGGCTACACCTTC. Translated, it gives CASTENYGYTF.